The next 24 T cell receptor beta chains were all read from a single sample in a study of vaccination and CD4 T cells after COVID-19. Their antigens are not known. Cultured CD4+ T-cell DNA underwent Oncomine TCR Beta short-read sequencing. TCRdb ran MiXCR on the PCR reads and lists one entry per CDR3 protein. The sample records about 17,000 distinct CDR3 sequences, around 47% being singletons. Time point reported: late sampling 161 to 241 days after vaccination in a few convalescent patients. The treatment: approximately 9-day PBMC culture with coronavirus spike peptide pools or control peptides (ViraFEST assay). This sample comprised CD4+ T cells from blood, cultured in vitro, obtained about 7 months after SARS-CoV-2 vaccination. The receptors derive from a human donor who had recovered from COVID-19.

By sample share, this clonotype is medium-sized. The chain couples TRBV12-3 or TRBV12-4 to TRBJ1-5; D gene ambiguous. The V gene lost 6 bases and the J gene lost 9 bases, with 12 bases spanning the gap. The CDR3 consists of 12 residues. The CDR3 spells CASSPLDGPQHF. CDR3 nucleotide sequence: TGTGCCAGCAGCCCCCTGGACGGGCCCCAGCATTTT.

This clonotype was found a few times. This chain uses TRBV20-1 with TRBJ2-3; D might be TRBD1 or TRBD2, each matching 6 bases. Trimming removed 0 bases from V and 4 bases from J, with 17 bases in between. The CDR3 loop spans 16 amino acids. Germline-derived CDR1 and CDR2 are DFQATT and SNEGSKA (reference sequence). In DNA form, the CDR3 reads TGCAGTGCTAGAGATCCCTTGATCGGGGGCGCAGATACGCAGTATTTT. The encoded protein is CSARDPLIGGADTQYF.

The chain links TRBV20-1 to TRBJ2-7; D possibly matches TRBD1 or TRBD2 (5 bases each). V lost 3 bases and J 5 bases, leaving 14 bases between the germline ends. This CDR3 is 13 amino acids long. Per the germline V gene, CDR1 is DFQATT and CDR2 is SNEGSKA (reference sequence). The CDR3: CSASWQGDNEQYF. In DNA form, the CDR3 reads TGCAGTGCTAGTTGGCAGGGAGACAACGAGCAGTACTTC.

A few counts support this clonotype. V gene TRBV5-8 combines with J gene TRBJ1-2; 7 bases are shared with TRBD1. V shed 4 bases, J shed 3 bases, and the junction held 6 bases outside the gene matches. Germline V gene lookup returns CDR1 SGHTS and CDR2 YDEGEE. The CDR3 spans 14 residues. In DNA form, the CDR3 reads TGTGCCAGCAGCCTTGGACAGGACTACTATGGCTACACCTTC. Its protein is CASSLGQDYYGYTF.

The table lists this clonotype with a few counts. The gene calls are TRBV20-1 and TRBJ1-5, with a possible D match to TRBD1 (6 bases). Germline V CDR1 and CDR2: DFQATT, SNEGSKA (reference sequence). V lost 6 bases to trimming and J lost 6 bases, with 12 bases between them. The CDR3 loop spans 12 amino acids. DNA for the CDR3: TGCAGTGCGGTACAGGGAGGTCAGCCCCAGCATTTT. Translating it yields CSAVQGGQPQHF.

The J gene is TRBJ2-3, the V gene TRBV20-1; D tentatively fits TRBD1 or TRBD2 (5 bases each). Looked up from germline, CDR1 is DFQATT and CDR2 is SNEGSKA (reference sequence). This CDR3 has 15 amino acids. Trimming cost V 6 bases and J 0 bases, with 16 bases left between them. The CDR3 bases are TGCAGTGCCAACCCACCGGGACCTAGCACAGATACGCAGTATTTT. Translation gives CSANPPGPSTDTQYF.

The chain combines TRBV20-1 with TRBJ2-7, with TRBD1 identical over 9 bases. The CDR3 spans 14 residues. Germline V gene data show CDR1 as DFQATT and CDR2 as SNEGSKA (reference sequence). V shed 4 bases and J 4 bases; nucleotides not matched to a gene: 8. The CDR3 bases are TGCAGTGCTACAAGGGGGACAGGGAATTACGAGCAGTACTTC. This sequence encodes CSATRGTGNYEQYF.

This chain uses TRBV7-2 with TRBJ2-3; 7 nucleotides agree with TRBD2. This CDR3 is 15 amino acids long. V was pared by 4 bases and J by 2 bases, with 6 bases of the junction left unmatched. CDR1 SGHTA and CDR2 FQGNSA come from the germline V gene. The CDR3 DNA is TGTGCCAGCAGCTCCCTAGGACTAGTCACAGATACGCAGTATTTT. This encodes CASSSLGLVTDTQYF. Based on the CDR3 plus reference TRBV7-2 and TRBJ2-3, the full variable domain is GAGVSQSPSNKVTEKGKDVELRCDPISGHTALYWYRQSLGQGLEFLIYFQGNSAPDKSGLPSDRFSAERTGGSVSTLTIQRTQQEDSAVYLCASSSLGLVTDTQYFGPGTRLTVL.

The chain links TRBV6-1 to TRBJ1-2, with TRBD1 as a possible D gene (5 bases). V dropped 7 bases and J dropped 2 bases, with 11 bases sitting between them. This CDR3 spans 13 amino acids. Looked up from germline, CDR1 is MNHNS and CDR2 is SASEGT. The CDR3 nucleotides read TGTGCCAGCACTTCGACAGACAACTATGGCTACACCTTC. It codes for CASTSTDNYGYTF.

This clonotype has more than one count but fewer than ten. This chain links TRBV20-1 with TRBJ2-7; 7 bases fit TRBD2. Trimming cost V 0 bases and J 5 bases; bases outside gene matches: 10. The CDR3 has 15 residues. CDR1 and CDR2 from the germline V gene are DFQATT and SNEGSKA (reference sequence). CDR3: CSARERGLEENEQYF. CDR3 nucleotide sequence: TGCAGTGCTAGAGAGCGAGGACTAGAAGAAAACGAGCAGTACTTC.

V usage is TRBV10-3 and J usage is TRBJ2-7; D may match TRBD1 or TRBD2 (5 bases each). The CDR3 runs to 14 residues. Germline CDR1 and CDR2: ENHRY and SYGVKD. Trimming shortened V by 3 bases and J by 1 base, and 10 bases separated the two germline ends. The CDR3, as DNA: TGTGCCATCAGTGATGGGACGGCGTCCTACGAGCAGTACTTC. It codes for CAISDGTASYEQYF.

The rearrangement uses TRBV7-2 and TRBJ2-3, with TRBD1 matching over 9 bases. V shed 1 base and J 2 bases; nucleotides not matched to a gene: 4. The CDR3 consists of 16 residues. Germline CDR1 SGHTA, CDR2 FQGNSA. The CDR3: CASSLVGTGLTDTQYF. As DNA, the CDR3 is TGTGCCAGCAGCTTAGTTGGGACAGGGCTCACAGATACGCAGTATTTT.

This chain links TRBV7-3 with TRBJ2-5; 8 nucleotides line up with TRBD1. After removal of 5 bases from V and 5 bases from J, the junction contained 4 bases not matched to a gene. Germline CDR1 SGHTA, CDR2 FQGTGA. CDR3 size: 13 residues. CDR3 nucleotides: TGTGCCAGCAGCACAGGGGGAGCTGAGACCCAGTACTTC. As protein: CASSTGGAETQYF.

The V and J genes are TRBV19 and TRBJ2-3; tentative D call: TRBD1 (5 bases). Trimming removed 10 bases at V and 2 bases at J, with 10 bases between. The CDR3 totals 12 residues. Germline CDR1 and CDR2: LNHDA and SQIVND (reference sequence). CDR3 DNA: TGTGCCACCGCAGGGTACACAGATACGCAGTATTTT. Translating gives CATAGYTDTQYF.

The chain is built from TRBV20-1 and TRBJ1-1, with a tentative D call TRBD1 (5 bases). CDR3 length: 12 residues. From germline, CDR1 is DFQATT and CDR2 SNEGSKA (reference sequence). V lost 3 bases to trimming and J lost 8 bases, with 13 bases between them. The CDR3 is CSARFLEGEAFF. In nucleotides, the CDR3 is TGCAGTGCTAGGTTTTTGGAGGGGGAAGCTTTCTTT.

The genes are TRBV20-1 and TRBJ1-2; maybe TRBD1 (5 bases). V shed 0 bases and J shed 7 bases, with 15 bases lying between them. The CDR3 loop spans 14 amino acids. CDR1 is DFQATT, CDR2 SNEGSKA, per germline (reference sequence). CDR3 amino acids: CSARDYGGPSGYTF. CDR3 in DNA: TGCAGTGCTAGAGATTATGGGGGTCCCTCTGGCTACACCTTC.

This clonotype rates as large. The chain carries TRBV20-1 and TRBJ1-1; possible D gene TRBD1, 6 bases. This CDR3 contains 11 residues. With 1 base removed from V and 10 bases from J, the gap between germline ends came to 10 bases. Germline CDR1 is DFQATT and CDR2 is SNEGSKA (reference sequence). The CDR3 DNA is TGCAGTGCTAGAGCAGGGGTCGGAGCTTTCTTT. As protein: CSARAGVGAFF.

A few counts support this clonotype. The V call is TRBV15, the J call TRBJ1-5; the D is unclear. The V gene's germline CDR1 is LNHNV and CDR2 YYDKDF (reference sequence). The CDR3 has 14 amino acids. V gave up 1 base and J gave up 2 bases, with 6 bases separating them. The CDR3 protein is CATSRGGRNQPQHF. CDR3 DNA: TGTGCCACCAGCAGAGGAGGGCGCAATCAGCCCCAGCATTTT.

Worth noting for this clonotype: One end of the junction varies from germline; a read error may be responsible. V and J are TRBV6-4 and TRBJ2-5; the D is unclear. The CDR3 extends over 14 amino acids. The germline V gene encodes CDR1 MRHNA and CDR2 SNTAGT. CDR3 protein: CASGEQAGQETQYF. CDR3 sequence (DNA): TGTGCCAGCGGTGAGCAGGCAGGTCAAGAGACCCAGTACTTC.

This chain joins TRBV24-1 and TRBJ2-3; no definite D call. The V end lost 1 base, the J end lost 4 bases, and 14 bases lay between the germline ends. CDR3 length equals 16 residues. Per germline, CDR1 KGHDR and CDR2 SFDVKD. DNA for the CDR3: TGTGCCACCAGTGATTTCGCGGCCCCTGGGGCAGATACGCAGTATTTT. Translation gives CATSDFAAPGADTQYF.

The chain couples TRBV24-1 to TRBJ2-1, with TRBD1 identical over 9 bases. Germline trimming cut 2 bases from V and 5 bases from J; bases unmatched to any gene: 9. The CDR3 is 17 amino acids. The V gene's germline CDR1 is KGHDR and CDR2 SFDVKD. The CDR3 reads CATSDSHTGGQNNEQFF. For the CDR3, the DNA is TGTGCCACCAGTGATTCCCATACAGGGGGCCAAAACAATGAGCAGTTCTTC.

The rearrangement joins TRBV6-1 to TRBJ2-5, with D perhaps TRBD1 or TRBD2 (5 bases each). V was shortened by 6 bases and J by 5 bases, with 16 bases between the two germline ends. Germline V lookup: CDR1 MNHNS, CDR2 SASEGT. The CDR3 spans 14 residues. The CDR3 loop reads CASSTGTSAETQYF. CDR3 nucleotide sequence: TGTGCCAGCAGCACCGGGACCTCGGCGGAGACCCAGTACTTC.

V is TRBV21-1 and J is TRBJ2-1; the table's D call TRBD1 went unverified against the DNA. TRBV21-1 is labeled a pseudogene. This CDR3 region has 17 residues. CDR3 DNA sequence: TGTGCCAGCACGACGAACCCTTCGGGGGTCTCCTACAATGAGCAGTTCTTC. Translating it yields CASTTNPSGVSYNEQFF.

The gene calls are TRBV4-2 and TRBJ2-7, with 10 positions matching TRBD2. Germline trimming cut 0 bases from V and 6 bases from J; bases unmatched to any gene: 8. The CDR3 extends over 16 amino acids. The V gene's germline CDR1 is LGHNA and CDR2 YNFKEQ. The DNA for the CDR3 is TGTGCCAGCAGCCAAGATCCCCCTAGCGGGGGCCTCGAGCAGTACTTC. Translating it yields CASSQDPPSGGLEQYF.